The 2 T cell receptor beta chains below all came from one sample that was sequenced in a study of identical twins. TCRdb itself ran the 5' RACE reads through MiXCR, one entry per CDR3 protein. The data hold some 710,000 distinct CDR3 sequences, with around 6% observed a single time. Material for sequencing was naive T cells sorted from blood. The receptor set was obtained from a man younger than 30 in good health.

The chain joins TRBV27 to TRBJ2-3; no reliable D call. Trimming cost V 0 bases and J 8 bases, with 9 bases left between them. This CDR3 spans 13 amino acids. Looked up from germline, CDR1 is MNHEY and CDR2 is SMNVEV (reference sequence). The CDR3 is CASSLSSRVTQYF. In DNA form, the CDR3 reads TGTGCCAGCAGTTTATCATCACGGGTTACGCAGTATTTT.

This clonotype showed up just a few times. Here the CDR3 DNA reads TGCGCCAGCAGCTTGATGGCAGGCCCCCCAAACAATGAGCAGTTCTTC. Translated: CASSLMAGPPNNEQFF. The chain is built from TRBV5-1 and TRBJ2-1, with D unresolved. CDR3 length: 16 amino acids. V was shortened by 1 base and J by 5 bases, with 16 bases between the two germline ends. Germline V lookup: CDR1 SGHRS, CDR2 YFSETQ. Using reference TRBV5-1 and TRBJ2-1 for the parts outside the CDR3, the full variable domain is KAGVTQTPRYLIKTRGQQVTLSCSPISGHRSVSWYQQTPGQGLQFLFEYFSETQRNKGNFPGRFSGRQFSNSRSEMNVSTLELGDSALYLCASSLMAGPPNNEQFFGPGTRLTVL.